Following are 23 T cell receptor beta chains from one sample sequenced in a study of cytomegalovirus exposure and HLA in healthy donors. Data came from immunoSEQ multiplex PCR; TCRdb stores just in-frame clones and leaves some out. In the table there are more than 95,000 clones, approximately 88% of which are singletons. The material sequenced was PBMCs. The receptors here all came from a man between 18 and 29 years old in good health and CMV-seronegative.

The J gene is TRBJ1-3, the V gene TRBV11-2; 7 positions match TRBD1. V was pared by 0 bases and J by 3 bases, with 8 bases of the junction left unmatched. The CDR3 has 17 amino acids. The germline gives CDR1 SGHAT, CDR2 FQNNGV. CDR3 in amino acids: CASSLDPTGFFGNTIYF. CDR3 in DNA: TGTGCCAGCAGCTTAGATCCGACAGGGTTTTTTGGAAACACCATATATTTT.

V is TRBV11-3 and J is TRBJ2-1, with 8 positions matching TRBD2. This CDR3 region has 17 residues. Germline loops: CDR1 SGHNT, CDR2 YENEEA. The V gene end was trimmed by 1 base and the J gene end by 4 bases; junction bases not matched to a gene: 9. The CDR3: CASSLGAGGVSYNEQFF. In nucleotides, the CDR3 is TGTGCCAGCAGCTTAGGGGCGGGGGGAGTTAGTTACAATGAGCAGTTCTTC.

This chain links TRBV19 with TRBJ2-5; 10 nucleotides match TRBD1. J lost 3 bases, V lost 6 bases, and 7 bases had no gene match. Germline CDR1 reads LNHDA; CDR2 reads SQIVND (reference sequence). The CDR3 is 15 amino acids. This chain's CDR3 is CASSLTGGGKETQYF. In DNA form, the CDR3 reads TGTGCCAGTAGCTTGACAGGGGGCGGAAAAGAGACCCAGTACTTC.

The V call is TRBV25-1, the J call TRBJ2-1; maybe TRBD1 (7 bases). Per the germline V gene, CDR1 is MGHDK and CDR2 is SYGVNS. The CDR3 consists of 13 residues. The CDR3 DNA sequence: TGTTCCTTTGGCGGGGACAGATGGAATGAGCAGTTCTTC. Translated: CSFGGDRWNEQFF.

The gene calls are TRBV6-5 and TRBJ2-7, with D perhaps TRBD2 (6 bases). There are 15 residues in the CDR3. Trimming removed 6 bases from V and 3 bases from J, with 18 bases in between. Per germline, CDR1 MNHEY and CDR2 SVGAGI. CDR3 sequence: CASSRGFGIDYEQYF. The CDR3 DNA follows: TGTGCCAGCAGCCGGGGGTTCGGGATAGACTACGAGCAGTACTTC.

This chain connects TRBV28 to TRBJ2-1, with 7 bases matching TRBD1. V shed 6 bases, J shed 5 bases, and the junction held 10 bases outside the gene matches. This CDR3 is built from 15 residues. Germline values: CDR1 MDHEN, CDR2 SYDVKM. The CDR3 loop is CASSTGTEGHNEQFF. In DNA form, the CDR3 reads TGTGCCAGCAGCACCGGGACAGAGGGACACAATGAGCAGTTCTTC.

The rearrangement joins TRBV5-1 to TRBJ1-1, with 7 bases matching TRBD1. The germline gives CDR1 SGHRS, CDR2 YFSETQ. This CDR3 is built from 15 residues. V lost 4 bases, J lost 2 bases, and 8 bases stayed unmatched. The CDR3: CASSLWDSANTEAFF. The CDR3 DNA sequence: TGCGCCAGCAGCCTATGGGACAGTGCTAACACTGAAGCTTTCTTT.

The chain uses TRBV10-3 and TRBJ2-1; D possibly corresponds to TRBD2 (7 bases). Germline CDR1 ENHRY, CDR2 SYGVKD. V shed 8 bases and J shed 8 bases, with 22 bases lying between them. This CDR3 spans 15 amino acids. DNA for the CDR3: TGTGCCATCTGGACGGGGCAGGGGAGGGTCGATGAGCAGTTCTTC. This codes for CAIWTGQGRVDEQFF.

The J gene is TRBJ2-2, the V gene TRBV11-3; D perhaps matches TRBD2 (5 bases). Germline V lookup: CDR1 SGHNT, CDR2 YENEEA. Between the trimmed V and J ends, which lost 7 bases and 4 bases, there was a span of 19 bases. This CDR3 region has 16 residues. The CDR3 DNA sequence: TGTGCCAGCAACGGACGAATCAGCGAGGGCACCGGGGAGCTGTTTTTT. It codes for CASNGRISEGTGELFF.

The rearrangement joins TRBV7-9 to TRBJ1-1; TRBD1 aligns across 7 bases. The CDR3 is made up of 15 amino acids. Germline CDR1 and CDR2: SEHNR and FQNEAQ (reference sequence). V gave up 0 bases and J gave up 1 base; unmatched junction bases: 2. CDR3 sequence reads: CASSLAYRGNTEAFF. The CDR3 DNA sequence: TGTGCCAGCAGCTTAGCGTACAGGGGGAACACTGAAGCTTTCTTT.

The chain links TRBV19 to TRBJ2-7; 14 bases line up with TRBD2. Germline trimming cut 1 base from V and 1 base from J; bases unmatched to any gene: 3. The germline CDR1 and CDR2 sequences are LNHDA and SQIVND (reference sequence). The CDR3 extends over 17 amino acids. CDR3 loop: CASSIGTSGRKSYEQYF. The DNA of the CDR3 is TGTGCCAGTAGTATAGGGACTAGCGGGAGGAAGTCCTACGAGCAGTACTTC.

The chain has TRBV7-2 and TRBJ2-7; 7 bases are a match to TRBD2. Germline CDR1 reads SGHTA; CDR2 reads FQGNSA. This CDR3 has 14 amino acids. Trimming took 1 base from V and 6 from J; bases not matched to a gene: 6. This CDR3 reads CASSLVGVAGEQYF. The CDR3 DNA reads TGTGCCAGCAGCTTAGTAGGGGTAGCGGGCGAGCAGTACTTC.

The chain links TRBV18 to TRBJ1-5; D is perhaps TRBD1 (5 bases). Germline CDR1 reads KGHSH; CDR2 reads LQKENI. V lost 0 bases and J 7 bases, leaving 10 bases between the germline ends. This CDR3 contains 14 residues. The CDR3 DNA is TGTGCCAGCTCACCACCGGCAGGGTACCAGCCCCAGCATTTT. It is translated as CASSPPAGYQPQHF.

The chain couples TRBV19 to TRBJ2-7; 8 bases align to TRBD1. The CDR3 runs to 13 residues. Germline V gene lookup returns CDR1 LNHDA and CDR2 SQIVND (reference sequence). V lost 4 bases and J lost 5; bases outside the gene matches: 4. The CDR3 nucleotides are TGTGCCAGTAGTAAAGACAGGGGCCACGAGCAGTACTTC. This gives the protein CASSKDRGHEQYF. Filled out from reference TRBV19 and TRBJ2-7, the complete variable domain reads DGGITQSPKYLFRKEGQNVTLSCEQNLNHDAMYWYRQDPGQGLRLIYYSQIVNDFQKGDIAEGYSVSREKKESFPLTVTSAQKNPTAFYLCASSKDRGHEQYFGPGTRLTVT.

V is TRBV10-2 and J is TRBJ2-7; 14 bases are a match to TRBD2. J lost 3 bases, V lost 5 bases, and 3 bases had no gene match. CDR3 length equals 15 residues. Germline CDR1 and CDR2: WSHSY and SAAADI. The CDR3 spells CASSKGTSGSYEQYF. CDR3 DNA sequence: TGCGCCAGCAGTAAAGGGACTAGCGGGAGCTACGAGCAGTACTTC.

The J gene is TRBJ2-3, the V gene TRBV4-1; 9 bases map to TRBD2. The germline gives CDR1 MGHRA, CDR2 YSYEKL. The length of the CDR3 is 17 residues. Trimming took 4 bases from V and 2 from J; bases not matched to a gene: 10. In DNA, the CDR3 is TGCGCCAGCAGCCTGACAGTCCTAGCGGGGACCACAGATACGCAGTATTTT. It is translated as CASSLTVLAGTTDTQYF.

On this clone itself: Other nucleotide sequences from this sample produce the same CDR3. The chain is built from TRBV28 and TRBJ1-2, with 9 positions matching TRBD1. This CDR3 region has 13 residues. From germline, CDR1 is MDHEN and CDR2 SYDVKM. Germline trimming cut 3 bases from V and 5 bases from J; bases unmatched to any gene: 1. DNA for the CDR3: TGTGCCAGCAGTTTCGACAGGGGGTATGGCTACACCTTC. This sequence encodes CASSFDRGYGYTF.

This chain links TRBV28 with TRBJ1-6; the D is unclear. The CDR3 is 13 amino acids. Germline loops: CDR1 MDHEN, CDR2 SYDVKM. V was cut by 5 bases and J by 10 bases, with 12 bases left in between. The CDR3 DNA is TGTGCCAGCAGTATCCGTCCTCGGTCACCCCTCCACTTT. It translates to CASSIRPRSPLHF.

This chain uses TRBV7-9 with TRBJ1-1, with no clear D. Per germline, CDR1 SEHNR and CDR2 FQNEAQ (reference sequence). The CDR3 is made up of 14 amino acids. V gave up 5 bases and J gave up 3 bases, with 13 bases separating them. The CDR3 sequence is CASSPVQSDTEAFF. The CDR3 DNA sequence: TGTGCCAGCAGCCCTGTACAGTCGGACACTGAAGCTTTCTTT. The full variable domain, with the rest looked up from reference TRBV7-9 and TRBJ1-1, is DTGVSQNPRHKITKRGQNVTFRCDPISEHNRLYWYRQTLGQGPEFLTYFQNEAQLEKSRLLSDRFSAERPKGSFSTLEIQRTEQGDSAMYLCASSPVQSDTEAFFGQGTRLTVV.

With respect to this clone: A read error may produce the germline difference seen at one junction end. The chain combines TRBV7-6 with TRBJ2-1; no definite D call. CDR1 and CDR2 from the germline V gene are SGHVS and FNYEAQ. The CDR3 sequence is 13 residues long. The DNA for the CDR3 is TGTGCCAGCAGCTTAGTCTCCTCCAATGAGCAGTTCTTC. Amino acid sequence: CASSLVSSNEQFF. Based on the CDR3 plus reference TRBV7-6 and TRBJ2-1, the full variable domain is GAGVSQSPRYKVTKRGQDVALRCDPISGHVSLYWYRQALGQGPEFLTYFNYEAQQDKSGLPNDRFSAERPEGSISTLTIQRTEQRDSAMYRCASSLVSSNEQFFGPGTRLTVL.

The chain joins TRBV30 to TRBJ1-6; D is ambiguous. Germline lookup yields CDR1 GTSNPN and CDR2 SVGIG (reference sequence). The length of the CDR3 is 20 residues. The V gene lost 2 bases and the J gene lost 0 bases, with 23 bases spanning the gap. The chain's CDR3 is CAWSPAPSSLRISYNSPLHF. CDR3 coding DNA: TGTGCCTGGAGTCCAGCCCCGAGCTCCTTGCGGATCTCCTATAATTCACCCCTCCACTTT.

Remarks on this clone: One junction end disagrees with the germline gene, perhaps due to a read error. The chain carries TRBV28 and TRBJ2-7, with TRBD1 matching 7 bases. This CDR3 contains 15 residues. CDR1 is MDHEN and CDR2 is SYDVKM in the germline V gene. The CDR3 here is CASSYTRDSPLSLNF. The CDR3 coding sequence is TGTGCCAGCAGTTATACCCGGGACAGCCCCCTTTCGTTGAACTTC. The entire variable domain, with the rest obtained from reference TRBV28 and TRBJ2-7, is as follows: DVKVTQSSRYLVKRTGEKVFLECVQDMDHENMFWYRQDPGLGLRLIYFSYDVKMKEKGDIPEGYSVSREKKERFSLILESASTNQTSMYLCASSYTRDSPLSLNFGPGTRLTVT.

The J gene is TRBJ2-7, the V gene TRBV6-5, with D possibly matching TRBD1 (6 bases). CDR3 size: 13 residues. CDR1 and CDR2 from the germline V gene are MNHEY and SVGAGI. Trimming left V 4 bases short and J 5 bases short, with 12 bases between. CDR3 loop: CASSSQDSHEQYF. The CDR3 region has the DNA TGTGCCAGCAGTTCCCAGGACAGCCACGAGCAGTACTTC.